These 25 T cell receptor beta chains originate from one sample sequenced in a study of siplizumab effects on memory and regulatory T cells. Profiled with immunoSEQ multiplex PCR; TCRdb holds only in-frame clones, not every one. The sample gives some 110,000 clones, 94% of which show up once; roughly 1.5% is in the top ten. What was sequenced was non-Treg CD4+ T cells sorted from blood. The receptors originated from a human donor in good health.

The rearrangement uses TRBV27 and TRBJ1-2; weak D call: TRBD1 (5 bases). The CDR3 contains 13 residues. Germline lookup yields CDR1 MNHEY and CDR2 SMNVEV (reference sequence). The ends were cut back, 5 bases at V and 7 bases at J, with 14 bases in the middle. Here the CDR3 reads CASSKGLGGGYTF. The DNA for the CDR3 is TGTGCCAGCAGTAAGGGGTTGGGTGGTGGCTACACCTTC.

This chain links TRBV18 with TRBJ2-3; D is perhaps TRBD1 (5 bases). The V and J ends lost 3 bases and 6 bases respectively, with 13 bases between them. Per the germline V gene, CDR1 is KGHSH and CDR2 is LQKENI. CDR3 length equals 14 residues. In DNA, the CDR3 is TGTGCCAGCTCACCGACAGCATCTATGGATACGCAGTATTTT. Protein: CASSPTASMDTQYF.

The chain combines TRBV14 with TRBJ2-5; TRBD2 matches 7 bases. V shed 4 bases and J 3 bases; nucleotides not matched to a gene: 5. Germline V gene lookup returns CDR1 SGHDN and CDR2 FVKESK. The CDR3 is 14 amino acids. CDR3 sequence: CASSPRRGKETQYF. As DNA, the CDR3 is TGTGCCAGCAGCCCCCGGCGGGGGAAAGAGACCCAGTACTTC.

As concerns this clone: The same CDR3 arises from other DNA sequences in this sample as well. The chain is built from TRBV7-8 and TRBJ2-3, with D tentatively TRBD1 (5 bases). Trimming stripped 3 bases from V and 1 base from J, with 11 bases between. CDR3 length: 15 amino acids. The germline gives CDR1 SGHVS, CDR2 FQNEAQ. For the CDR3, the DNA is TGTGCCAGCAGCTTGGATGCAGGGCGCACAGATACGCAGTATTTT. Its translation is CASSLDAGRTDTQYF.

The chain links TRBV6-6 to TRBJ2-5; 7 bases map to TRBD2. CDR1 is MNHNY and CDR2 is SVGAGI in the germline V gene (reference sequence). The V and J ends lost 5 bases and 5 bases, in that order; junction bases with no gene match: 14. The CDR3 extends over 16 amino acids. CDR3 in amino acids: CASSGGESGPWETQYF. In DNA, the CDR3 is TGTGCCAGCAGTGGGGGGGAGTCAGGTCCGTGGGAGACCCAGTACTTC.

This chain joins TRBV6-6 and TRBJ2-1; maybe TRBD2 (6 bases). V lost 7 bases, J lost 4 bases, and 11 bases lay in between. Germline V CDR1 and CDR2: MNHNY, SVGAGI (reference sequence). CDR3 length: 13 amino acids. The CDR3 DNA reads TGTGCCAGCACCCCCGGGGGTTACAATGAGCAGTTCTTC. Amino acids: CASTPGGYNEQFF.

The chain carries TRBV5-1 and TRBJ2-7; 12 bases are shared with TRBD1. The CDR3 is 18 amino acids. Germline trimming cut 2 bases from V and 0 bases from J; bases unmatched to any gene: 9. Germline CDR1 reads SGHRS; CDR2 reads YFSETQ. The CDR3 bases are TGCGCCAGCAGCTTTGGGGGACAGGGGGCGCAACCCTCCTACGAGCAGTACTTC. As protein: CASSFGGQGAQPSYEQYF.

This clone was picked up a small number of times. The chain carries TRBV5-1 and TRBJ1-5, with D unresolved. V lost 0 bases, J lost 7 bases, and 14 bases lay in between. The CDR3 is 15 residues long. Germline assignment: CDR1 SGHRS and CDR2 YFSETQ. CDR3 sequence: CASSLDSAKSQPQHF. The CDR3, as DNA: TGCGCCAGCAGCTTGGACAGTGCAAAATCCCAGCCCCAGCATTTT.

The chain uses TRBV5-6 and TRBJ2-3; unclear D gene. This CDR3 is 17 amino acids long. Per germline, CDR1 SGHDT and CDR2 YYEEEE. V was pared by 7 bases and J by 0 bases, with 21 bases between. DNA of the CDR3: TGTGCCAGCCCCTTCTCCCTGGCAGAGACTAGCACAGATACGCAGTATTTT. The encoded protein is CASPFSLAETSTDTQYF. Using reference TRBV5-6 and TRBJ2-3 for the parts outside the CDR3, the full variable domain is DAGVTQSPTHLIKTRGQQVTLRCSPKSGHDTVSWYQQALGQGPQFIFQYYEEEERQRGNFPDRFSGHQFPNYSSELNVNALLLGDSALYLCASPFSLAETSTDTQYFGPGTRLTVL.

The chain couples TRBV5-1 to TRBJ2-7; 8 bases map to TRBD1. Per the germline V gene, CDR1 is SGHRS and CDR2 is YFSETQ. Unmatched junction bases numbered 11, after V lost 4 bases and J lost 5 bases. The CDR3 has 15 amino acids. CDR3 amino acids: CASSTGQGSYNEQYF. The CDR3 coding sequence is TGCGCCAGCAGCACCGGACAGGGATCGTATAACGAGCAGTACTTC. The full variable domain, its missing parts supplied by reference TRBV5-1 and TRBJ2-7, is KAGVTQTPRYLIKTRGQQVTLSCSPISGHRSVSWYQQTPGQGLQFLFEYFSETQRNKGNFPGRFSGRQFSNSRSEMNVSTLELGDSALYLCASSTGQGSYNEQYFGPGTRLTVT.

This clone was seen once. The CDR3: CATSFSVKSSGNTIYF. The CDR3 bases are TGTGCCACCAGCTTCTCCGTGAAGAGCTCTGGAAACACCATATATTTT. The chain couples TRBV15 to TRBJ1-3, with D uncertain. Germline CDR1 and CDR2: LNHNV and YYDKDF (reference sequence). There are 16 residues in the CDR3. The ends were cut back, 5 bases at V and 0 bases at J, with 14 bases in the middle.

The V and J genes are TRBV25-1 and TRBJ1-1; D not resolved. From germline, CDR1 is MGHDK and CDR2 SYGVNS. The CDR3 has 18 residues. With 0 bases removed from V and 7 bases from J, the gap between germline ends came to 24 bases. The CDR3 sequence is CASSEYEATNVHLGEAFF. In DNA form, the CDR3 reads TGTGCCAGCAGTGAATATGAGGCGACGAATGTTCACTTGGGTGAAGCTTTCTTT.

The CDR3 bases are TGTGCCAGCAGCCCGAGAAAAGGATGGGTTAATGAAAAACTGTTTTTT. It encodes CASSPRKGWVNEKLFF. The V gene is TRBV6-6, the J gene TRBJ1-4; no firm D call. Germline V gene data show CDR1 as MNHNY and CDR2 as SVGAGI (reference sequence). The V end was cut by 6 bases, the J end by 4 bases, with 18 bases between. The CDR3 covers 16 residues.

This clone was seen once. This sequence joins TRBV6-4 and TRBJ2-6; no definite D call. Germline CDR1 MRHNA, CDR2 SNTAGT. Trimming removed 1 base at V and 2 bases at J, with 3 bases between. The CDR3 runs 14 residues. The CDR3 DNA follows: TGTGCCAGCAGTGACTTCCCTGGGGCCAACGTCCTGACTTTC. It codes for CASSDFPGANVLTF.

The chain combines TRBV19 with TRBJ2-5; D remains ambiguous. The CDR3 totals 19 residues. Trimming left V 2 bases short and J 4 bases short, with 26 bases between. Germline assignment: CDR1 LNHDA and CDR2 SQIVND (reference sequence). The CDR3 DNA follows: TGTGCCAGTAGTATAAGACCAGCTGTAGCCCTGGGCATCCGAGAGACCCAGTACTTC. Its translation is CASSIRPAVALGIRETQYF.

V gene TRBV5-5 combines with J gene TRBJ1-1, with D perhaps TRBD1 (6 bases). The CDR3 loop spans 13 amino acids. The V end lost 2 bases, the J end lost 7 bases, and 12 bases lay between the germline ends. Germline V gives CDR1 SGHKS, CDR2 YYEKEE (reference sequence). The DNA of the CDR3 is TGTGCCAGCAGCTTCCCACAGGGAGTTGAAGCTTTCTTT. Translation: CASSFPQGVEAFF.

The chain combines TRBV5-1 with TRBJ2-7, with 10 bases lining up with TRBD1. This CDR3 is built from 14 residues. V lost 1 base to trimming and J lost 4 bases; unmatched junction nucleotides: 2. Germline values: CDR1 SGHRS, CDR2 YFSETQ. As DNA, the CDR3 is TGCGCCAGCAGCTTGCAGGGACAGGGGTACGAGCAGTACTTC. Its translation is CASSLQGQGYEQYF. The full variable domain, with the rest looked up from reference TRBV5-1 and TRBJ2-7, is KAGVTQTPRYLIKTRGQQVTLSCSPISGHRSVSWYQQTPGQGLQFLFEYFSETQRNKGNFPGRFSGRQFSNSRSEMNVSTLELGDSALYLCASSLQGQGYEQYFGPGTRLTVT.

This rearrangement joins TRBV21-1 to TRBJ1-1; the DNA was not compared with TRBD1, the D call given in the table. TRBV21-1 is listed as a pseudogene. The CDR3 runs 17 residues. The CDR3 sequence: CASSNKGAGGRNTEAFF. The CDR3 DNA reads as TGTGCCAGCAGCAATAAGGGCGCAGGGGGCAGGAACACTGAAGCTTTCTTT.

This chain joins TRBV13 and TRBJ2-1, with TRBD2 matching 9 bases. The CDR3 spans 17 residues. CDR1 and CDR2 from the germline V gene are PRHDT and FYEKMQ (reference sequence). The junction had 16 bases not matched to a gene; V was cut back by 0 bases and J by 13 bases. The CDR3 sequence: CASSLGRDSGRKWVQFF. The CDR3 DNA is TGTGCCAGCAGCTTAGGCCGGGATAGCGGGAGAAAGTGGGTACAGTTCTTC. Full variable domain (remainder filled in from reference TRBV13 and TRBJ2-1): AAGVIQSPRHLIKEKRETATLKCYPIPRHDTVYWYQQGPGQDPQFLISFYEKMQSDKGSIPDRFSAQQFSDYHSELNMSSLELGDSALYFCASSLGRDSGRKWVQFFGPGTRLTVL.

The chain couples TRBV5-1 to TRBJ2-2, with TRBD1 matching over 9 bases. The germline V gene encodes CDR1 SGHRS and CDR2 YFSETQ. This CDR3 has 15 residues. The J segment lost 3 bases and the V segment lost 2 bases, leaving 2 bases of the junction unmatched. This CDR3 reads CASSFGTGYTGELFF. CDR3 DNA: TGCGCCAGCAGCTTTGGGACAGGGTACACCGGGGAGCTGTTTTTT.

As concerns this clone: A junction end diverges from the germline sequence, so it may reflect a read error. The gene calls are TRBV5-1 and TRBJ1-4, with a possible D match to TRBD1 (6 bases). Germline loops: CDR1 SGHRS, CDR2 YFSETQ. This CDR3 has 14 amino acids. The DNA of the CDR3 is TGTGCCAGCAGCTCTGAAGGGGGAGATGAAAAACTGTTTTTT. Translated: CASSSEGGDEKLFF.

This clone was detected once. V usage is TRBV6-5 and J usage is TRBJ2-7; no clear D. Germline V CDR1 and CDR2: MNHEY, SVGAGI. The CDR3 consists of 10 residues. Trimming removed 8 bases at V and 4 bases at J, with 6 bases between. The CDR3 sequence: CASGIYEQYF. The DNA for the CDR3 is TGTGCCAGCGGAATATACGAGCAGTACTTC.

The V call is TRBV7-9, the J call TRBJ2-1, with TRBD2 matching over 9 bases. Germline-derived CDR1 and CDR2 are SEHNR and FQNEAQ (reference sequence). The length of the CDR3 is 15 residues. With V trimmed by 6 bases and J by 8 bases, 11 bases remained unmatched. The CDR3 loop reads CASSSGTSFNYEQFF. For the CDR3, the DNA is TGTGCCAGCAGTTCCGGGACTAGCTTTAACTATGAGCAGTTCTTC.

The genes are TRBV5-1 and TRBJ2-2; D is possibly TRBD2 (6 bases). Between the trimmed V and J ends, which lost 7 bases and 6 bases, there was a span of 22 bases. This CDR3 is built from 16 residues. Germline V lookup: CDR1 SGHRS, CDR2 YFSETQ. The CDR3 DNA reads as TGCGCCAGCGTCTCATTACTAGCTAATACTCCCGGGGAGCTGTTTTTT. Translating it yields CASVSLLANTPGELFF.

The table lists this clone with a count of one. This chain's CDR3 is CASTPWGTNYGYTF. CDR3 sequence (DNA): TGTGCCAGCACCCCTTGGGGCACAAACTATGGCTACACCTTC. The chain is built from TRBV9 and TRBJ1-2; D may be TRBD1 (5 bases). Germline V gene lookup returns CDR1 SGDLS and CDR2 YYNGEE. V shed 6 bases and J shed 2 bases, with 14 bases lying between them. The CDR3 sequence is 14 residues long.